A single sample is the source of the 10 T cell receptor beta chains below, sequenced in a study of lymphopenia after photon versus proton radiotherapy. Here immunoSEQ multiplex PCR was the method, and the copy in TCRdb shows in-frame clones only, minus some. The data hold about 68,000 clones, with roughly 91% observed a single time. This specimen was peripheral blood, taken from a patient treated with photon-based radiotherapy. These receptors were taken from a woman in her seventies with pancreatic cancer.

CDR3 nucleotides: TGTGCCAGTAGTATAGCACCGGGGACGGAGGACTCCGAGCAGTACTTC. This translates into CASSIAPGTEDSEQYF. This sequence joins TRBV19 and TRBJ2-7; TRBD1 or TRBD2 may be the D gene (5 bases each). The ends were cut back, 1 base at V and 6 bases at J, with 19 bases in the middle. Germline V lookup: CDR1 LNHDA, CDR2 SQIVND (reference sequence). The CDR3 covers 16 residues.

The genes are TRBV7-2 and TRBJ1-1; 11 bases match TRBD1. This CDR3 region has 17 residues. The J segment lost 3 bases and the V segment lost 8 bases, leaving 14 bases of the junction unmatched. The germline CDR1 and CDR2 sequences are SGHTA and FQGNSA. CDR3 nucleotides: TGTGCCAGCGGAATTACCCGGGACAGGGGGAAGGACACTGAAGCTTTCTTT. Translated, it gives CASGITRDRGKDTEAFF.

This clone was counted a single time. The rearrangement uses TRBV5-1 and TRBJ1-1, with 7 bases that match TRBD1. The CDR3 sequence is 14 residues long. Germline V gene lookup returns CDR1 SGHRS and CDR2 YFSETQ. Unmatched junction bases numbered 7, after V lost 4 bases and J lost 4 bases. The CDR3 reads CASSLDRVGTEAFF. DNA of the CDR3: TGCGCCAGCAGCCTCGACAGGGTCGGCACTGAAGCTTTCTTT.

The chain links TRBV5-1 to TRBJ2-1, with D hard to call. Trimming took 4 bases from V and 9 from J, leaving 17 bases between them. CDR1 SGHRS and CDR2 YFSETQ come from the germline V gene. The CDR3 is made up of 14 amino acids. CDR3 DNA sequence: TGCGCCAGCAGCACCTATATTGGGCAAGCTGAGCAGTTCTTC. It encodes CASSTYIGQAEQFF. The full variable domain, rest sourced from reference TRBV5-1 and TRBJ2-1, is KAGVTQTPRYLIKTRGQQVTLSCSPISGHRSVSWYQQTPGQGLQFLFEYFSETQRNKGNFPGRFSGRQFSNSRSEMNVSTLELGDSALYLCASSTYIGQAEQFFGPGTRLTVL.

The V gene is TRBV30, the J gene TRBJ1-5; no clear D gene. The germline V gene has CDR1 GTSNPN and CDR2 SVGIG (reference sequence). The V end lost 0 bases, the J end lost 1 base, and 4 bases lay between the germline ends. CDR3 length: 13 amino acids. CDR3 sequence: CAWSVYSNQPQHF. For the CDR3, the DNA is TGTGCCTGGAGTGTCTACAGCAATCAGCCCCAGCATTTT.

The chain uses TRBV30 and TRBJ2-2; a possible D gene is TRBD1 (5 bases). Trimming removed 8 bases at V and 2 bases at J, with 12 bases between. The CDR3 runs to 13 residues. Germline CDR1 and CDR2: GTSNPN and SVGIG (reference sequence). The CDR3 nucleotides are TGTGCCCTGGACACAAAAAACACCGGGGAGCTGTTTTTT. Protein sequence: CALDTKNTGELFF.

The chain combines TRBV23-1 with TRBJ2-3; D possibly matches TRBD1 or TRBD2 (6 bases each). TRBV23-1 qualifies as an ORF whose function is uncertain. Between the trimmed V and J ends, which lost 7 bases and 3 bases, there was a span of 14 bases. This CDR3 is 14 amino acids long. CDR3 residues: CASTRRGQTDTQYF. In DNA, the CDR3 is TGCGCCAGCACTCGCCGGGGGCAGACAGATACGCAGTATTTT.

The rearrangement uses TRBV6-1 and TRBJ1-5, with a possible D match to TRBD1 (5 bases). The CDR3 extends over 15 amino acids. Trimming removed 8 bases at V and 1 base at J, with 15 bases between. Germline V gives CDR1 MNHNS, CDR2 SASEGT. CDR3 residues: CASSEQGTSNQPQHF. As DNA, the CDR3 is TGTGCCAGCTCTGAACAAGGGACCAGCAATCAGCCCCAGCATTTT.

This clone has only one observation. CDR3 amino acids: CASSWNRDRPEWAQYF. CDR3 DNA: TGTGCCAGCAGCTGGAACCGGGACAGGCCCGAGTGGGCCCAGTACTTC. The chain carries TRBV11-3 and TRBJ2-5, with 8 positions matching TRBD1. Per germline, CDR1 SGHNT and CDR2 YENEEA. Trimming took 4 bases from V and 9 from J; bases not matched to a gene: 16. The CDR3 runs 16 residues.

The chain carries TRBV10-1 and TRBJ1-5; a weak D match, TRBD1 (5 bases). V was clipped by 7 bases and J by 7 bases, with 17 bases between them. The CDR3 is 14 amino acids. Germline loops: CDR1 WNHNN, CDR2 SYGVQD (reference sequence). The chain's CDR3 is CASTGQGPKQPQHF. CDR3 in DNA: TGCGCCAGCACAGGCCAGGGCCCCAAACAGCCCCAGCATTTT.